Following are 32 T cell receptor beta chains from one sample sequenced in a study of control samples from healthy donors and cancer patients (TCRdb year 2020). The receptor library was made with the immunoSEQ multiplex PCR assay. This is the immuneACCESS table as TCRdb keeps it, with only in-frame sequences that have V and J called. A part of the clones is gone; compared with another copy, unresolved V genes explain less than half, and the rest is unexplained. This sample is represented by some 170,000 clones; approximately 96% of them were singletons. Approximately 0.93% of the sample is in the top ten clones. The sequenced sample was blood. These receptors all come from a young woman in good health.

V usage is TRBV5-6 and J usage is TRBJ1-1; possible D gene TRBD1, 5 bases. Trimming pared 9 bases from V and 5 bases from J, leaving 17 bases between. The V gene's germline CDR1 is SGHDT and CDR2 YYEEEE. The CDR3 spans 13 residues. CDR3 protein: CATASRRGTEAFF. DNA of the CDR3: TGTGCCACCGCCTCCAGGCGGGGGACTGAAGCTTTCTTT.

The chain is built from TRBV29-1 and TRBJ1-1; a weak D match, TRBD1 (5 bases). Germline assignment: CDR1 SQVTM and CDR2 ANQGSEA. There are 13 residues in the CDR3. The V gene lost 0 bases and the J gene lost 5 bases, with 10 bases spanning the gap. The CDR3 here is CSVEDLGETEAFF. In nucleotides, the CDR3 is TGCAGCGTTGAAGACCTAGGGGAGACTGAAGCTTTCTTT. The full variable domain, rest sourced from reference TRBV29-1 and TRBJ1-1, is SAVISQKPSRDICQRGTSLTIQCQVDSQVTMMFWYRQQPGQSLTLIATANQGSEATYESGFVIDKFPISRPNLTFSTLTVSNMSPEDSSIYLCSVEDLGETEAFFGQGTRLTVV.

This clone was counted once. The chain is built from TRBV28 and TRBJ1-1, with D possibly matching TRBD1 (6 bases). Looked up from germline, CDR1 is MDHEN and CDR2 is SYDVKM. V gave up 2 bases and J gave up 3 bases, with 13 bases separating them. The CDR3 has 15 amino acids. As DNA, the CDR3 is TGTGCCAGCAGTTTAGGGGGGGCTGGGGACACTGAAGCTTTCTTT. It encodes CASSLGGAGDTEAFF.

This clone was recorded only once. The CDR3 spells CASITRGNEQFF. DNA for the CDR3: TGTGCCAGCATCACTCGTGGGAATGAGCAGTTCTTC. J is TRBJ2-1 and V is TRBV12-3 or TRBV12-4, with D unclear. Between the trimmed V and J ends, which lost 7 bases and 7 bases, there was a span of 11 bases. The CDR3 loop spans 12 amino acids.

This chain connects TRBV6-5 to TRBJ1-4, with a possible D match to TRBD1 (5 bases). The germline V gene encodes CDR1 MNHEY and CDR2 SVGAGI. Trimming took off 5 bases at V and 5 bases at J, with 12 bases between the two ends. The CDR3 is made up of 14 amino acids. The CDR3 here is CASSTGAQNEKLFF. CDR3 in DNA: TGTGCCAGCAGTACAGGAGCCCAGAATGAAAAACTGTTTTTT.

The chain combines TRBV28 with TRBJ2-7, with a weak D call TRBD2 (6 bases). The germline gives CDR1 MDHEN, CDR2 SYDVKM. Trimming removed 2 bases at V and 5 bases at J, with 10 bases between. The CDR3 has 13 amino acids. In DNA form, the CDR3 reads TGTGCCAGCAGTTTAATTTGGGGGGACGAGCAGTACTTC. It codes for CASSLIWGDEQYF.

The rearrangement joins TRBV6-6 to TRBJ1-2; 9 nucleotides align to TRBD1. The CDR3 is 14 residues long. J was trimmed by 5 bases and V by 6 bases; bases with no gene match: 7. Per germline, CDR1 MNHNY and CDR2 SVGAGI (reference sequence). CDR3 loop: CASRRDREGYGYTF. CDR3 coding DNA: TGTGCCAGCAGGCGGGACAGGGAGGGATATGGCTACACCTTC.

The chain employs TRBV5-1 and TRBJ2-1; 8 bases line up with TRBD1. Germline-derived CDR1 and CDR2 are SGHRS and YFSETQ. The CDR3 has 14 amino acids. The V segment lost 5 bases and the J segment 3 bases; nucleotides outside the gene matches: 4. In DNA, the CDR3 is TGCGCCAGCAGTTCGACAGGGGTCTACAATGAGCAGTTCTTC. It codes for CASSSTGVYNEQFF. Full variable domain (missing parts from reference TRBV5-1 and TRBJ2-1): KAGVTQTPRYLIKTRGQQVTLSCSPISGHRSVSWYQQTPGQGLQFLFEYFSETQRNKGNFPGRFSGRQFSNSRSEMNVSTLELGDSALYLCASSSTGVYNEQFFGPGTRLTVL.

The chain uses TRBV6-6 and TRBJ2-7; D might be TRBD2 (5 bases). The length of the CDR3 is 16 residues. V was pared by 2 bases and J by 4 bases, with 18 bases between. Germline lookup yields CDR1 MNHNY and CDR2 SVGAGI (reference sequence). In DNA, the CDR3 is TGTGCCAGCAGTTACGGTGCGTGGGAGCGTAAATACGAGCAGTACTTC. It yields the protein CASSYGAWERKYEQYF.

The chain recombines TRBV6-5 with TRBJ1-1; TRBD1 agrees at 8 bases. The CDR3 is 15 residues long. Per germline, CDR1 MNHEY and CDR2 SVGAGI. V gave up 6 bases and J gave up 4 bases; unmatched junction bases: 10. The CDR3 sequence: CASRDYQGAGTEAFF. The CDR3 DNA sequence: TGTGCCAGCAGAGACTACCAGGGGGCTGGCACTGAAGCTTTCTTT.

This chain joins TRBV19 and TRBJ2-2, with a weak D call TRBD2 (6 bases). V was clipped by 4 bases and J by 11 bases, with 14 bases between them. Germline lookup yields CDR1 LNHDA and CDR2 SQIVND (reference sequence). This CDR3 region has 13 residues. The CDR3 here is CASSTSGPRELFF. CDR3 DNA sequence: TGTGCCAGTAGTACGAGCGGGCCGCGAGAGCTGTTTTTT.

The chain employs TRBV7-9 and TRBJ1-4; D not certain. This CDR3 has 15 residues. In germline, CDR1 is SEHNR, CDR2 FQNEAQ (reference sequence). Trimming removed 4 bases from V and 2 bases from J, with 11 bases in between. The CDR3 coding sequence is TGTGCCAGCAGCTCCACAGAACGGACTAATGAAAAACTGTTTTTT. This codes for CASSSTERTNEKLFF.

This clone was found once. The chain has TRBV15 and TRBJ1-1; D might be TRBD1 (5 bases). CDR1 is LNHNV and CDR2 is YYDKDF in the germline V gene (reference sequence). The CDR3 is 15 amino acids. Between the trimmed V and J ends, which lost 1 base and 3 bases, there was a span of 12 bases. The CDR3 reads CATSRVGGEDTEAFF. In DNA form, the CDR3 reads TGTGCCACCAGCAGAGTCGGGGGAGAGGACACTGAAGCTTTCTTT.

The chain uses TRBV3-1 (or the pseudogene TRBV3-2) and TRBJ1-3; D is possibly TRBD1 (6 bases). The CDR3 is 15 amino acids. The ends were cut back, 1 base at V and 0 bases at J, with 7 bases in the middle. Germline CDR1 and CDR2: LGHDT and YNNKEL (reference sequence). CDR3 sequence reads: CASSQGTVSGNTIYF. For the CDR3, the DNA is TGTGCCAGCAGCCAAGGGACAGTCTCTGGAAACACCATATATTTT.

This clone showed up just a few times. Compared with germline, one end of the junction differs, possibly owing to a read error. J is TRBJ2-2 and V is TRBV5-1; D is unclear. The CDR3 extends over 14 amino acids. Germline V gives CDR1 SGHRS, CDR2 YFSETQ. The CDR3 nucleotides are TGCGCCAGCAGATTGGACGGCCGCCCCGGGGAGCTGTTTTTT. The encoded protein is CASRLDGRPGELFF.

V and J are TRBV6-1 and TRBJ2-1, with TRBD2 matching 12 bases. The CDR3 consists of 19 residues. J was trimmed by 4 bases and V by 1 base; bases with no gene match: 11. The germline CDR1 and CDR2 sequences are MNHNS and SASEGT. CDR3 sequence reads: CASSEDRMAGTSGYNEQFF. The DNA for the CDR3 is TGTGCCAGCAGTGAAGACAGGATGGCGGGGACTAGCGGGTACAATGAGCAGTTCTTC.

The chain links TRBV27 to TRBJ2-3; D is uncertain. Germline V gene lookup returns CDR1 MNHEY and CDR2 SMNVEV (reference sequence). The CDR3 is made up of 13 amino acids. Trimming stripped 9 bases from V and 5 bases from J, with 15 bases between. The CDR3 region is CASGKGFVDTQYF. In DNA, the CDR3 is TGTGCCAGTGGAAAGGGTTTTGTAGATACGCAGTATTTT.

The chain recombines TRBV2 with TRBJ2-4, with 9 positions matching TRBD1. The length of the CDR3 is 20 residues. Germline V lookup: CDR1 SNHLY, CDR2 FYNNEI. V trimming: 2 bases; J trimming: 1 base; junction bases outside the gene matches: 15. In DNA, the CDR3 is TGTGCCAGCAGTGAATCGCGAGGACAGGGGATCCTAGGGGCCAAAAACATTCAGTACTTC. Its translation: CASSESRGQGILGAKNIQYF. Based on the CDR3 plus reference TRBV2 and TRBJ2-4, the full variable domain is EPEVTQTPSHQVTQMGQEVILRCVPISNHLYFYWYRQILGQKVEFLVSFYNNEISEKSEIFDDQFSVERPDGSNFTLKIRSTKLEDSAMYFCASSESRGQGILGAKNIQYFGAGTRLSVL.

The rearrangement joins TRBV7-8 to TRBJ1-1; 7 nucleotides line up with TRBD1. This CDR3 is 15 amino acids long. CDR1 is SGHVS, CDR2 FQNEAQ, per germline. The J segment lost 10 bases and the V segment lost 5 bases, leaving 16 bases of the junction unmatched. The DNA for the CDR3 is TGTGCCAGCAGCCCGAGCCCGGGACAGCGCCTTGTAGCTTTCTTT. Translated, it gives CASSPSPGQRLVAFF.

The chain uses TRBV7-2 and TRBJ1-1; 7 bases agree with TRBD1. The J segment lost 1 base and the V segment lost 5 bases, leaving 10 bases of the junction unmatched. Germline CDR1 is SGHTA and CDR2 is FQGNSA. There are 16 residues in the CDR3. CDR3 DNA sequence: TGTGCCAGCAGCAAGCAAACAGGGGTGGGGAACACTGAAGCTTTCTTT. Translation gives CASSKQTGVGNTEAFF.

The chain carries TRBV11-2 and TRBJ1-2; D is undetermined. This CDR3 region has 13 residues. CDR1 SGHAT and CDR2 FQNNGV come from the germline V gene. Trimming took off 5 bases at V and 7 bases at J, with 14 bases between the two ends. The CDR3 DNA follows: TGTGCCAGCAGCCCCGTCCAAGGCGGTGGCTACACCTTC. This sequence encodes CASSPVQGGGYTF.

The V call is TRBV7-9, the J call TRBJ2-5; tentative D call: TRBD1 (6 bases). Trimming shortened V by 4 bases and J by 2 bases, and 11 bases separated the two germline ends. In germline, CDR1 is SEHNR, CDR2 FQNEAQ (reference sequence). This CDR3 spans 14 amino acids. CDR3 protein: CASSSTGIQETQYF. Here the CDR3 DNA reads TGTGCCAGCAGCTCTACAGGGATTCAAGAGACCCAGTACTTC.

The V call is TRBV27, the J call TRBJ1-1; D call uncertain. Germline V lookup: CDR1 MNHEY, CDR2 SMNVEV (reference sequence). CDR3 length: 12 residues. Trimming took 5 bases from V and 5 from J, leaving 9 bases between them. The CDR3, as DNA: TGTGCCAGCAGTAAGGGTGGGACTGAAGCTTTCTTT. Protein product: CASSKGGTEAFF.

This clone turned up a few times. The genes are TRBV30 and TRBJ2-5; 7 bases fit TRBD1. This CDR3 has 15 residues. In germline, CDR1 is GTSNPN, CDR2 SVGIG (reference sequence). In DNA form, the CDR3 reads TGTGCTTGCCGCCCACAGACAGGGTACCAAGAGACCCAGTACTTC. Encoded protein: CACRPQTGYQETQYF.

The chain employs TRBV5-4 and TRBJ1-1; no clear D gene. V lost 2 bases and J 1 base, leaving 12 bases between the germline ends. This CDR3 region has 15 residues. Per the germline V gene, CDR1 is SGHNT and CDR2 is YYREEE (reference sequence). The CDR3: CASSFLTSKNTEAFF. Written as DNA, the CDR3 is TGTGCCAGCAGCTTTTTAACGAGTAAGAACACTGAAGCTTTCTTT. The entire variable domain, with the rest obtained from reference TRBV5-4 and TRBJ1-1, is as follows: ETGVTQSPTHLIKTRGQQVTLRCSSQSGHNTVSWYQQALGQGPQFIFQYYREEENGRGNFPPRFSGLQFPNYSSELNVNALELDDSALYLCASSFLTSKNTEAFFGQGTRLTVV.

The V call is TRBV11-2, the J call TRBJ2-3, with 11 positions matching TRBD1. The CDR3 has 15 residues. The V gene's germline CDR1 is SGHAT and CDR2 FQNNGV. V lost 4 bases and J lost 2; bases outside the gene matches: 2. The CDR3 region is CASSSDRGHTDTQYF. Written as DNA, the CDR3 is TGTGCCAGCAGCTCGGACAGGGGGCACACAGATACGCAGTATTTT.

The CDR3 DNA sequence: TGTGCCAGCAGCCTTGTCCCATGGGGTCAGTATAATGAGCAGTTCTTC. The encoded protein is CASSLVPWGQYNEQFF. The genes are TRBV7-6 and TRBJ2-1; D is unclear. Trimming took 5 bases from V and 7 from J, leaving 21 bases between them. The germline V gene encodes CDR1 SGHVS and CDR2 FNYEAQ. The CDR3 length is 16 residues.

In nucleotides, the CDR3 is TGTGCCAGCAGTGATCCGGGATCCACCTACGAGCAGTACTTC. It specifies CASSDPGSTYEQYF. This chain joins TRBV6-1 and TRBJ2-7; D perhaps matches TRBD2 (5 bases). Looked up from germline, CDR1 is MNHNS and CDR2 is SASEGT. This CDR3 region has 14 residues. V was cut by 3 bases and J by 2 bases, with 11 bases left in between.

The rearrangement uses TRBV28 and TRBJ1-2; a possible D gene is TRBD1 (6 bases). The germline CDR1 and CDR2 sequences are MDHEN and SYDVKM. CDR3 size: 12 residues. In DNA form, the CDR3 reads TGTGCAACAGGGTCTAAATTGGATGGCTACACCTTC. Translating it yields CATGSKLDGYTF.

The table lists this clone with a count of one. The rearrangement joins TRBV19 to TRBJ1-3; tentatively, D is TRBD1 (6 bases). The CDR3 covers 16 residues. Germline-derived CDR1 and CDR2 are LNHDA and SQIVND (reference sequence). The V and J ends lost 4 bases and 0 bases respectively, with 13 bases between them. The CDR3 nucleotides read TGTGCCAGTAGTAAGTATAACAGGGTCTCTGGAAACACCATATATTTT. The encoded protein is CASSKYNRVSGNTIYF.

This sequence joins TRBV7-6 and TRBJ2-1, with D perhaps TRBD1 (5 bases). Per the germline V gene, CDR1 is SGHVS and CDR2 is FNYEAQ. The CDR3 runs 16 residues. V gave up 2 bases and J gave up 6 bases, with 17 bases separating them. DNA of the CDR3: TGTGCCAGCAGCTTAAGGGGCCATTCCCCCTTCAATGAGCAGTTCTTC. This sequence encodes CASSLRGHSPFNEQFF. Using reference TRBV7-6 and TRBJ2-1 for the parts outside the CDR3, the full variable domain is GAGVSQSPRYKVTKRGQDVALRCDPISGHVSLYWYRQALGQGPEFLTYFNYEAQQDKSGLPNDRFSAERPEGSISTLTIQRTEQRDSAMYRCASSLRGHSPFNEQFFGPGTRLTVL.

CDR3 loop: CAISESQVSSGNTIYF. CDR3 nucleotides: TGTGCCATCAGTGAGTCCCAGGTTAGCTCTGGAAACACCATATATTTT. This chain connects TRBV10-3 to TRBJ1-3, with D unclear. Germline CDR1 reads ENHRY; CDR2 reads SYGVKD. V shed 0 bases and J shed 0 bases, with 9 bases lying between them. This CDR3 has 16 amino acids.